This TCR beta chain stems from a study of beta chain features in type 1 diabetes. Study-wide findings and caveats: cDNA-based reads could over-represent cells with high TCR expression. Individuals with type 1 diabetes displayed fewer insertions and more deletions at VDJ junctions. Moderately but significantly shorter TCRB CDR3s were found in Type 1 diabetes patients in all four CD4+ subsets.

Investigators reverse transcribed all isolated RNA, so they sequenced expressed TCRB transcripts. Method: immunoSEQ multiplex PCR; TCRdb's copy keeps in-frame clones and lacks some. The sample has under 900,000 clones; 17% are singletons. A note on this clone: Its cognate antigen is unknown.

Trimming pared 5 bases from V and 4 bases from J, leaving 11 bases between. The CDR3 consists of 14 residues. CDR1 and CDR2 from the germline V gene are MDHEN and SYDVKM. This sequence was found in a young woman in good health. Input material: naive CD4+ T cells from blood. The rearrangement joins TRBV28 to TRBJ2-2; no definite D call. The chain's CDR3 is CASSQPRGTGELFF. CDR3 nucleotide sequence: TGTGCCAGCAGTCAACCTAGAGGCACCGGGGAGCTGTTTTTT.